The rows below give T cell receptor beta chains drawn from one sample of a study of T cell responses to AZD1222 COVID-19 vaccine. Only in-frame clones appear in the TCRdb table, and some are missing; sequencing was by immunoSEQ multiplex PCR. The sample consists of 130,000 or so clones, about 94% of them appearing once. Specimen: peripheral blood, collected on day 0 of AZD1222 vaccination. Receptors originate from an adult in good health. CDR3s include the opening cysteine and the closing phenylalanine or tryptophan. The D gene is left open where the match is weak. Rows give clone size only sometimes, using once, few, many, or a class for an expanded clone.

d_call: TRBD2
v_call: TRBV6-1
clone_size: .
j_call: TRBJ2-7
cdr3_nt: TGTGCCAGCAGTGAATTTAGGACTAGCATAAATTACGAGCAGTACTTC
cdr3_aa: CASSEFRTSINYEQYF

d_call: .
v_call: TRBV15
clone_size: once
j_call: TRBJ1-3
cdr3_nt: TGTGCCACCAGCAGAGAAGGGCCTGGAAACACCATATATTTT
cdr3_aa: CATSREGPGNTIYF

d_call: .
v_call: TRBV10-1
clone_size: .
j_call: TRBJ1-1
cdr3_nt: TGCGCCAGCAACCCTAGGAGGCCGAACACTGAAGCTTTCTTT
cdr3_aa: CASNPRRPNTEAFF

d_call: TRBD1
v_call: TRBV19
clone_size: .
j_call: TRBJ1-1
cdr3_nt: TGTGCCAGTAGTCCGATTGACAGGGGTAGCACTGAAGCTTTCTTT
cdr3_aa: CASSPIDRGSTEAFF

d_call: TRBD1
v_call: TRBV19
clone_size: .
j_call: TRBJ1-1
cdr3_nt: TGTGCCAGTAGTGCCAGACAGGGAAGGGCGAACACTGAAGCTTTCTTT
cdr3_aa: CASSARQGRANTEAFF

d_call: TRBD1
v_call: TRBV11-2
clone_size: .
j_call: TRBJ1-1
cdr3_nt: TGTGCCAGCAGCTCGACAGGGGGGCACACTGAAGCTTTCTTT
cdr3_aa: CASSSTGGHTEAFF

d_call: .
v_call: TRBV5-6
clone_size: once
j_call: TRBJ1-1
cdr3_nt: TGTGCCAGCAGTTTTACCGGGACATCTAACACTGAAGCTTTCTTT
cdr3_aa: CASSFTGTSNTEAFF

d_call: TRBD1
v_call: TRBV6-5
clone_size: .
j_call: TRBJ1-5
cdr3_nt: TGTGCCAGCAGTCCCGGGACAGGGCATCAGCCCCAGCATTTT
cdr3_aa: CASSPGTGHQPQHF

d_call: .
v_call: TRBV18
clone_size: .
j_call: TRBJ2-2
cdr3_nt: TGTGCCAGCTCACCGCCCTCCCGCAGACCGAACACCGGGGAGCTGTTTTTT
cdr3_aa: CASSPPSRRPNTGELFF

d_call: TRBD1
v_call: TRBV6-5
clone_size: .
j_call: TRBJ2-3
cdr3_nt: TGTGCCAGCAGGGCCGGGACAGGAGGCACAGATACGCAGTATTTT
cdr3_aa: CASRAGTGGTDTQYF

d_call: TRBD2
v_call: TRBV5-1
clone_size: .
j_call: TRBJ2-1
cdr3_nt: TGCGCCAGCAGCCCTTTGCGGCTAGCGGTCGACGATGAGCAGTTCTTC
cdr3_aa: CASSPLRLAVDDEQFF

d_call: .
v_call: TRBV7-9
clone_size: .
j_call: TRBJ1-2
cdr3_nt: TGTGCCAGCAGCTTAATGGACATTGCTAACTATGGCTACACCTTC
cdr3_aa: CASSLMDIANYGYTF

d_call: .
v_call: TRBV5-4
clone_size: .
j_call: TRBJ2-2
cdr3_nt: TGTGCCAGCAGCTTGACTATAAGCACCGGGGAGCTGTTTTTT
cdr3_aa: CASSLTISTGELFF